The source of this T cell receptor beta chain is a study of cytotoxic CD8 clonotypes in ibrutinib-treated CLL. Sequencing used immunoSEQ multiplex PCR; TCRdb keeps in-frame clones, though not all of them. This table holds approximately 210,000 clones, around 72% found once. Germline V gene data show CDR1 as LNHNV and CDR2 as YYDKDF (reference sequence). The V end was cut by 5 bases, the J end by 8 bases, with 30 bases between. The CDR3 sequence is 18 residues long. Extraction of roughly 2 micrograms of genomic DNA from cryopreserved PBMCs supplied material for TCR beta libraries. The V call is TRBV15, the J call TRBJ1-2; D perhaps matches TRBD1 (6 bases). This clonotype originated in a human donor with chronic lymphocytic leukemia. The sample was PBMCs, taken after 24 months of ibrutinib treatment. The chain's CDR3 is CATSFRPLPTGNRGGYTF. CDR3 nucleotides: TGTGCCACCAGCTTTCGCCCGCTCCCTACAGGGAATCGGGGCGGCTACACCTTC.